Below are 30 T cell receptor beta chains sequenced from a single sample in a study of blood T cell repertoires in COVID-19. Assay used: immunoSEQ multiplex PCR; TCRdb lists only in-frame clones, some missing. The repertoire includes roughly 160,000 clones, 88% of them detected once, and approximately 2% sits in the top ten. The sample consisted of peripheral blood. The receptors shown here come from a man aged 50 to 60 who had recovered from COVID-19.

The chain couples TRBV28 to TRBJ2-5; D gene ambiguous. Germline-derived CDR1 and CDR2 are MDHEN and SYDVKM. The length of the CDR3 is 13 residues. With 3 bases removed from V and 3 bases from J, the gap between germline ends came to 8 bases. CDR3 DNA sequence: TGTGCCAGCAGTTTCGGCGGAGAAGAGACCCAGTACTTC. This encodes CASSFGGEETQYF.

V and J are TRBV12-5 and TRBJ2-5; TRBD2 aligns across 9 bases. The ends lost 0 bases at V and 5 bases at J; junction bases unmatched: 7. This CDR3 spans 16 amino acids. Germline CDR1 and CDR2: LGHNT and FRNRAP. CDR3 loop: CASGLVLAGVGETQYF. The CDR3 coding sequence is TGTGCTAGTGGTTTGGTATTAGCGGGAGTAGGGGAGACCCAGTACTTC.

The chain couples TRBV5-1 to TRBJ2-5; 15 bases are a match to TRBD2. Germline CDR1 is SGHRS and CDR2 is YFSETQ. The CDR3 length is 17 residues. Unmatched junction bases numbered 5, after V lost 4 bases and J lost 1 base. CDR3 bases: TGCGCCAGCAGCGGGGGACTAGCGGGAGGAGGCCAAGAGACCCAGTACTTC. As protein: CASSGGLAGGGQETQYF.

V gene TRBV19 combines with J gene TRBJ2-1; D is unresolved. The germline V and J ends were trimmed by 0 bases and 6 bases, with 15 bases remaining between them. The CDR3 consists of 16 residues. The germline gives CDR1 LNHDA, CDR2 SQIVND (reference sequence). Here the CDR3 DNA reads TGTGCCAGTAGTATAGAGCGGAGAGGTAAGCCCAATGAGCAGTTCTTC. The encoded protein is CASSIERRGKPNEQFF.

V is TRBV7-2 and J is TRBJ1-4; 10 nucleotides agree with TRBD1. From germline, CDR1 is SGHTA and CDR2 FQGNSA. CDR3 length equals 16 residues. Trimming removed 5 bases from V and 5 bases from J; junction bases left unmatched: 8. CDR3 sequence (DNA): TGTGCCAGCAGCCGGACAGGGGGACCGATAAATGAAAAACTGTTTTTT. This translates into CASSRTGGPINEKLFF.

The CDR3 here is CASSYVGQGAYGYTF. CDR3 nucleotide sequence: TGTGCCAGCAGTTACGTTGGACAGGGGGCTTATGGCTACACCTTC. The V call is TRBV6-5, the J call TRBJ1-2; 11 positions agree with TRBD1. V trimming: 2 bases; J trimming: 5 bases; junction bases outside the gene matches: 4. This CDR3 has 15 residues. Germline CDR1 MNHEY, CDR2 SVGAGI.

The chain is built from TRBV6-2 or TRBV6-3 and TRBJ2-7, with 7 bases matching TRBD2. The CDR3 consists of 13 residues. CDR1 and CDR2 (germline): MNHEY, SVGEGT. V lost 2 bases, J lost 2 bases, and 0 bases stayed unmatched. The CDR3 here is CASSYSGAYEQYF. DNA for the CDR3: TGTGCCAGCAGTTACAGCGGGGCCTACGAGCAGTACTTC.

The rearrangement uses TRBV18 and TRBJ2-7, with 9 bases that match TRBD2. Germline lookup yields CDR1 KGHSH and CDR2 LQKENI. The CDR3 is 15 residues long. V lost 6 bases, J lost 2 bases, and 8 bases stayed unmatched. DNA of the CDR3: TGTGCCAGCTCGCGAGGTAGCGGGAGTCCCTACGAGCAGTACTTC. Protein sequence: CASSRGSGSPYEQYF. Combining the CDR3 with reference TRBV18 and TRBJ2-7 gives the whole variable domain NAGVMQNPRHLVRRRGQEARLRCSPMKGHSHVYWYRQLPEEGLKFMVYLQKENIIDESGMPKERFSAEFPKEGPSILRIQQVVRGDSAAYFCASSRGSGSPYEQYFGPGTRLTVT.

The chain employs TRBV7-6 and TRBJ1-4; 8 bases are a match to TRBD1. Germline loops: CDR1 SGHVS, CDR2 FNYEAQ. This CDR3 is built from 16 residues. Germline trimming cut 5 bases from V and 4 bases from J; bases unmatched to any gene: 9. The CDR3 bases are TGTGCCAGCAGCCCTAATCCAGGGGGCAATAATGAAAAACTGTTTTTT. It is translated as CASSPNPGGNNEKLFF. The entire variable domain, with the rest obtained from reference TRBV7-6 and TRBJ1-4, is as follows: GAGVSQSPRYKVTKRGQDVALRCDPISGHVSLYWYRQALGQGPEFLTYFNYEAQQDKSGLPNDRFSAERPEGSISTLTIQRTEQRDSAMYRCASSPNPGGNNEKLFFGSGTQLSVL.

This chain connects TRBV4-2 to TRBJ1-5, with 9 bases identical to TRBD1. Germline CDR1 and CDR2: LGHNA and YNFKEQ. V trimming: 4 bases; J trimming: 3 bases; junction bases outside the gene matches: 7. This CDR3 contains 16 residues. This CDR3 reads CASSLSGTGYNQPQHF. CDR3 DNA sequence: TGTGCCAGCAGCCTTTCCGGGACAGGGTACAATCAGCCCCAGCATTTT.

This clone was counted a few times. The chain employs TRBV27 and TRBJ1-1, with D hard to call. The CDR3 consists of 14 residues. V was trimmed by 2 bases and J by 1 base, leaving 8 bases between them. Germline V gives CDR1 MNHEY, CDR2 SMNVEV (reference sequence). The CDR3 bases are TGTGCCAGCAGTTTAGGCCTTGCGAACACTGAAGCTTTCTTT. It codes for CASSLGLANTEAFF.

V gene TRBV6-2 or TRBV6-3 combines with J gene TRBJ2-6; 8 nucleotides align to TRBD1. After removal of 6 bases from V and 6 bases from J, the junction contained 16 bases not matched to a gene. CDR3 size: 18 residues. CDR1 is MNHEY, CDR2 SVGEGT, per germline. This CDR3 reads CASSNYRDRQREANVLTF. The CDR3 bases are TGTGCCAGCAGCAACTATAGGGACAGGCAAAGGGAGGCCAACGTCCTGACTTTC.

The sample holds one count of this clone. This chain connects TRBV7-2 to TRBJ1-4; 9 bases align to TRBD1. Germline values: CDR1 SGHTA, CDR2 FQGNSA. The CDR3 is made up of 17 amino acids. J gave up 8 bases and V 3 bases, and 13 bases lay outside the gene matches. The CDR3: CASSFRNPGQGQEKLFF. The CDR3 nucleotides are TGTGCCAGCAGCTTTAGGAATCCCGGACAGGGGCAGGAAAAACTGTTTTTT.

The J gene is TRBJ2-7, the V gene TRBV9; 12 positions agree with TRBD1. Germline values: CDR1 SGDLS, CDR2 YYNGEE. CDR3 length: 15 amino acids. The trim removed 0 bases at V and 7 bases at J, leaving 5 bases unmatched. CDR3 amino acids: CASSVVGQGAEEQYF. The CDR3 DNA reads TGTGCCAGCAGCGTAGTGGGACAGGGGGCGGAGGAGCAGTACTTC.

The count of this clone is one. The chain employs TRBV18 and TRBJ2-1; tentative D call: TRBD1 (5 bases). Trimming stripped 0 bases from V and 6 bases from J, with 9 bases between. The germline V gene encodes CDR1 KGHSH and CDR2 LQKENI. CDR3 length: 14 residues. The CDR3 sequence: CASSPPAGINEQFF. The CDR3 DNA follows: TGTGCCAGCTCACCACCGGCAGGGATCAATGAGCAGTTCTTC. The full variable domain, in which reference TRBV18 and TRBJ2-1 provide the parts outside the CDR3, is NAGVMQNPRHLVRRRGQEARLRCSPMKGHSHVYWYRQLPEEGLKFMVYLQKENIIDESGMPKERFSAEFPKEGPSILRIQQVVRGDSAAYFCASSPPAGINEQFFGPGTRLTVL.

The rearrangement links TRBV19 to TRBJ2-5; possibly TRBD1 for D (5 bases). The CDR3 extends over 15 amino acids. The V gene's germline CDR1 is LNHDA and CDR2 SQIVND (reference sequence). V was clipped by 3 bases and J by 3 bases, with 14 bases between them. The CDR3 spells CASSIGDRTEETQYF. DNA for the CDR3: TGTGCCAGTAGTATTGGTGACAGAACCGAAGAGACCCAGTACTTC. Based on the CDR3 plus reference TRBV19 and TRBJ2-5, the full variable domain is DGGITQSPKYLFRKEGQNVTLSCEQNLNHDAMYWYRQDPGQGLRLIYYSQIVNDFQKGDIAEGYSVSREKKESFPLTVTSAQKNPTAFYLCASSIGDRTEETQYFGPGTRLLVL.

The rearrangement uses TRBV6-2 or TRBV6-3 and TRBJ2-7, with TRBD2 matching over 10 bases. CDR3 size: 19 residues. V was clipped by 1 base and J by 1 base; unmatched bases: 13. Per the germline V gene, CDR1 is MNHEY and CDR2 is SVGEGT. Here the CDR3 reads CASSYLVSSGRAGSYEQYF. CDR3 nucleotides: TGTGCCAGCAGTTACTTGGTTTCGAGCGGGAGGGCCGGGTCCTACGAGCAGTACTTC.

As regards this clone: Other DNA sequences in this specimen translate into the identical CDR3. This sequence joins TRBV12-3 or TRBV12-4 and TRBJ1-2; tentatively, D is TRBD1 (5 bases). V gave up 0 bases and J gave up 8 bases, with 7 bases separating them. The length of the CDR3 is 12 residues. This CDR3 is CASSLAQGGYTF. Here the CDR3 DNA reads TGTGCCAGCAGTTTAGCTCAGGGCGGCTACACCTTC.

This sequence joins TRBV11-3 and TRBJ2-1; a weak D match, TRBD2 (6 bases). The CDR3 is 15 residues long. The ends were cut back, 5 bases at V and 2 bases at J, with 13 bases in the middle. The germline gives CDR1 SGHNT, CDR2 YENEEA. DNA for the CDR3: TGTGCCAGCAGCCCTGACGGGGGAGCCTACAATGAGCAGTTCTTC. Amino acids: CASSPDGGAYNEQFF.

The chain uses TRBV19 and TRBJ2-1, with D tentatively TRBD1 (5 bases). Germline lookup yields CDR1 LNHDA and CDR2 SQIVND (reference sequence). The germline V and J ends were trimmed by 2 bases and 4 bases, with 9 bases remaining between them. The CDR3 contains 14 residues. CDR3 sequence reads: CASSIRGTYNEQFF. CDR3 nucleotide sequence: TGTGCCAGTAGTATAAGGGGAACTTACAATGAGCAGTTCTTC.

The chain links TRBV6-5 to TRBJ1-1; 9 bases map to TRBD1. J lost 5 bases, V lost 5 bases, and 9 bases had no gene match. Germline V gene data show CDR1 as MNHEY and CDR2 as SVGAGI. The length of the CDR3 is 15 residues. The CDR3 DNA follows: TGTGCCAGCAGTCCCCTCGGACAGGGGTGGACTGAAGCTTTCTTT. This codes for CASSPLGQGWTEAFF.

The rearrangement joins TRBV7-2 to TRBJ2-1, with TRBD2 identical over 15 bases. V shed 4 bases and J 10 bases; nucleotides not matched to a gene: 8. This CDR3 has 16 amino acids. The germline gives CDR1 SGHTA, CDR2 FQGNSA. The CDR3 DNA reads as TGTGCCAGCAGCTCCATGGGACTAGCGGGAGGTCGCGAGCAGTTCTTC. This encodes CASSSMGLAGGREQFF.

V gene TRBV12-3 or TRBV12-4 combines with J gene TRBJ2-1; 11 bases agree with TRBD2. With V trimmed by 8 bases and J by 7 bases, 4 bases remained unmatched. There are 13 residues in the CDR3. The CDR3 sequence: CASGTSGSNEQFF. As DNA, the CDR3 is TGTGCCAGCGGGACTAGCGGTTCGAATGAGCAGTTCTTC.

The chain couples TRBV7-9 to TRBJ2-7; TRBD1 agrees at 8 bases. The CDR3 has 15 amino acids. The V gene end was trimmed by 3 bases and the J gene end by 0 bases; junction bases not matched to a gene: 4. Germline V gene data show CDR1 as SEHNR and CDR2 as FQNEAQ (reference sequence). The CDR3 loop reads CASSFRQGSSYEQYF. CDR3 DNA sequence: TGTGCCAGCAGCTTCCGACAGGGGAGCTCCTACGAGCAGTACTTC.

This clone appeared a single time. The V call is TRBV6-1, the J call TRBJ2-1, with TRBD2 as a possible D gene (6 bases). Germline V gene lookup returns CDR1 MNHNS and CDR2 SASEGT. V lost 1 base, J lost 8 bases, and 12 bases lay in between. The CDR3 is 14 amino acids. The CDR3 here is CASSEDRLVDEQFF. Here the CDR3 DNA reads TGTGCCAGCAGTGAAGACCGACTAGTTGATGAGCAGTTCTTC.

The chain couples TRBV6-5 to TRBJ1-5; the D gene is possibly TRBD1 (6 bases). This CDR3 is built from 15 residues. Trimming shortened V by 6 bases and J by 0 bases, and 12 bases separated the two germline ends. Germline V CDR1 and CDR2: MNHEY, SVGAGI. In DNA form, the CDR3 reads TGTGCCAGCAGCCCCGGGACACTTAGCAATCAGCCCCAGCATTTT. Amino acids: CASSPGTLSNQPQHF.

The CDR3 loop reads CASSSRYEQYF. The DNA for the CDR3 is TGTGCCAGCAGTTCGCGTTACGAGCAGTACTTC. This chain uses TRBV6-5 with TRBJ2-7; no clear D gene. This CDR3 has 11 residues. V lost 4 bases and J lost 4, with 5 bases in between. Germline V gives CDR1 MNHEY, CDR2 SVGAGI.

The chain combines TRBV10-2 with TRBJ1-1, with 10 bases aligning to TRBD1. Per germline, CDR1 WSHSY and CDR2 SAAADI. CDR3 length: 13 residues. The ends lost 10 bases at V and 6 bases at J; junction bases unmatched: 8. The CDR3: CATLGQGGPEAFF. The DNA of the CDR3 is TGCGCCACCCTCGGACAGGGGGGCCCTGAAGCTTTCTTT.

The chain joins TRBV25-1 to TRBJ2-2, with 12 bases identical to TRBD2. Germline CDR1 reads MGHDK; CDR2 reads SYGVNS. Trimming removed 3 bases from V and 4 bases from J; junction bases left unmatched: 9. This CDR3 has 18 amino acids. The CDR3 is CASSDASGGAKGTGELFF. The CDR3 region has the DNA TGTGCCAGCAGTGATGCTAGCGGGGGGGCAAAAGGCACCGGGGAGCTGTTTTTT.

This chain uses TRBV19 with TRBJ2-4; possible D gene TRBD1, 7 bases. This CDR3 is 17 amino acids long. Germline-derived CDR1 and CDR2 are LNHDA and SQIVND (reference sequence). Trimming removed 1 base at V and 2 bases at J, with 15 bases between. The CDR3 is CASSIGDRLVTKNIQYF. The CDR3 DNA reads TGTGCCAGTAGTATAGGGGACAGACTAGTAACCAAAAACATTCAGTACTTC.